Below, 27 T cell receptor beta chains from the same sample are listed, as sequenced in a study of vaccination effects on CD4 cells after COVID-19. Their cognate antigens are unknown. Assay used: immunoSEQ multiplex PCR; TCRdb lists only in-frame clones, some missing. The sample lists tens of thousands of clones; approximately 71% were seen once. Antigen-specific CD4+ T cells were first expanded with viral peptide pools by the ViraFEST assay and only then sequenced. Culture proceeded for nine to eleven days, and CD4+ T cells were then isolated. People in the vaccine group had not been infected with SARS-CoV-2 before, and their nucleocapsid antibodies were negative. The sample here was CD4+ T cells from PBMCs cultured with HCoV-OC43 spike peptides, taken before COVID-19 vaccination. Documented subset: HCoV-OC43 spike overlapping peptide pool stimulation. The source of these receptors is a human donor who received a COVID-19 vaccine.

The chain uses TRBV4-1 and TRBJ1-5; no firm D call. CDR3 length: 15 residues. V was pared by 0 bases and J by 7 bases, with 13 bases between. Germline-derived CDR1 and CDR2 are MGHRA and YSYEKL. In DNA form, the CDR3 reads TGCGCCAGCAGCCAAGAACTTTTTTCGTCCCAGCCCCAGCATTTT. Translation: CASSQELFSSQPQHF.

CDR3: CASSLVEGRAETQYF. The CDR3 DNA reads TGTGCCAGCAGCTTAGTTGAAGGTCGCGCGGAGACCCAGTACTTC. V usage is TRBV11-2 and J usage is TRBJ2-5; no clear D. The CDR3 is 15 residues long. The V end lost 1 base, the J end lost 5 bases, and 14 bases lay between the germline ends. CDR1 is SGHAT, CDR2 FQNNGV, per germline. The full variable domain, rest sourced from reference TRBV11-2 and TRBJ2-5, is EAGVAQSPRYKIIEKRQSVAFWCNPISGHATLYWYQQILGQGPKLLIQFQNNGVVDDSQLPKDRFSAERLKGVDSTLKIQPAKLEDSAVYLCASSLVEGRAETQYFGPGTRLLVL.

Note on this clone: Germline and junction disagree at one end, which may indicate a read error. The chain uses TRBV9 and TRBJ1-1, with D unresolved. The CDR3 covers 13 residues. Germline V gene sequence: CDR1 SGDLS, CDR2 YYNGEE. The CDR3 here is CASTVEARMGAFF. Written as DNA, the CDR3 is TGTGCCAGCACCGTAGAGGCCCGCATGGGAGCTTTCTTT.

This chain uses TRBV6-2 or TRBV6-3 with TRBJ1-5; D is uncertain. Germline V gene lookup returns CDR1 MNHEY and CDR2 SVGEGT. Trimming shortened V by 5 bases and J by 4 bases, and 12 bases separated the two germline ends. The CDR3 extends over 14 amino acids. CDR3 nucleotides: TGTGCCAGCAGTCGGGAAGCCAGGAATCAGCCCCAGCATTTT. It encodes CASSREARNQPQHF.

The chain combines TRBV5-1 with TRBJ1-1; D might be TRBD1 (6 bases). CDR1 and CDR2 from the germline V gene are SGHRS and YFSETQ. CDR3 length: 21 amino acids. Deletions cut 0 bases from V and 0 bases from J, with 27 bases between. The CDR3 region is CASSLDHRNRTATVMNTEAFF. In nucleotides, the CDR3 is TGCGCCAGCAGCTTGGACCATCGTAATAGGACAGCCACAGTCATGAACACTGAAGCTTTCTTT.

This chain joins TRBV10-3 and TRBJ1-2; unclear D gene. Germline CDR1 and CDR2: ENHRY and SYGVKD. This CDR3 has 11 residues. Trimming took 8 bases from V and 7 from J, leaving 11 bases between them. The CDR3 region has the DNA TGTGCCATCGGCCTAGGAGGTGGCTACACCTTC. Residues: CAIGLGGGYTF.

This chain uses TRBV5-1 with TRBJ1-6, with a weak D call TRBD1 (6 bases). V dropped 3 bases and J dropped 8 bases, with 12 bases sitting between them. The CDR3 sequence is 14 residues long. Germline V CDR1 and CDR2: SGHRS, YFSETQ. In nucleotides, the CDR3 is TGCGCCAGCAGCTCCCGACAGGTTGATTCACCCCTCCACTTT. This encodes CASSSRQVDSPLHF.

The V and J genes are TRBV19 and TRBJ1-5; tentative D call: TRBD1 (5 bases). Trimming cost V 6 bases and J 4 bases, with 19 bases left between them. Looked up from germline, CDR1 is LNHDA and CDR2 is SQIVND (reference sequence). This CDR3 region has 16 residues. This CDR3 reads CASRNSWGSFNQPQHF. In DNA, the CDR3 is TGTGCCAGTAGGAACTCCTGGGGCAGCTTTAATCAGCCCCAGCATTTT.

CDR3 sequence reads: CASSESGAQGTQYF. The CDR3 DNA follows: TGTGCCAGCAGTGAATCGGGGGCGCAAGGTACGCAGTATTTT. The J gene is TRBJ2-3, the V gene TRBV6-1; the D call may be TRBD1 or TRBD2 (6 bases each). From germline, CDR1 is MNHNS and CDR2 SASEGT. V was cut by 2 bases and J by 8 bases, with 14 bases left in between. The CDR3 runs 14 residues.

V and J are TRBV14 and TRBJ2-7; TRBD1 aligns across 11 bases. CDR1 and CDR2 (germline): SGHDN, FVKESK. After removal of 5 bases from V and 4 bases from J, the junction contained 7 bases not matched to a gene. The CDR3 has 15 amino acids. The CDR3 loop reads CASSTRDRGLYEQYF. Here the CDR3 DNA reads TGTGCCAGCAGCACTCGGGACAGGGGGTTGTACGAGCAGTACTTC.

The chain couples TRBV12-3 or TRBV12-4 to TRBJ1-5, with D perhaps TRBD1 (5 bases). V lost 6 bases and J 7 bases, leaving 10 bases between the germline ends. This CDR3 has 12 amino acids. Here the CDR3 DNA reads TGTGCCAGCAGCTCCCAGGGCCAGCCCCAGCATTTT. This gives the protein CASSSQGQPQHF.

The chain recombines TRBV12-3 or TRBV12-4 with TRBJ1-2, with D maybe TRBD1 (5 bases). The CDR3 consists of 13 residues. V lost 5 bases and J 8 bases, leaving 15 bases between the germline ends. CDR3: CASSPGTRVGYTF. The CDR3 region has the DNA TGTGCCAGCAGTCCCGGGACCCGAGTCGGCTACACCTTC.

There are a few counts of this clone. The V gene is TRBV10-3, the J gene TRBJ2-7, with 8 bases fitting TRBD1. Germline V gene sequence: CDR1 ENHRY, CDR2 SYGVKD. This CDR3 has 16 residues. Germline trimming cut 10 bases from V and 2 bases from J; bases unmatched to any gene: 16. CDR3 protein: CATDLDDRGIPYEQYF. CDR3 nucleotide sequence: TGTGCCACCGATCTTGACGACAGGGGAATTCCCTACGAGCAGTACTTC.

The genes are TRBV7-9 and TRBJ1-3, with 10 bases matching TRBD1. V shed 1 base, J shed 7 bases, and the junction held 7 bases outside the gene matches. The CDR3 sequence is 16 residues long. Germline V lookup: CDR1 SEHNR, CDR2 FQNEAQ (reference sequence). The CDR3 coding sequence is TGTGCCAGCAGCTTAGTAGCGGGACAGGGGATCAACACCATATATTTT. Translated: CASSLVAGQGINTIYF.

V and J are TRBV30 and TRBJ2-5; D possibly corresponds to TRBD1 (6 bases). V lost 2 bases to trimming and J lost 7 bases, with 14 bases between them. Germline V CDR1 and CDR2: GTSNPN, SVGIG (reference sequence). The CDR3 has 13 amino acids. CDR3 nucleotides: TGTGCCTGGAGTCAGGGGATCGTAGGGACCCAGTACTTC. This codes for CAWSQGIVGTQYF.

The chain links TRBV11-2 to TRBJ1-2; D unclear. Trimming cost V 5 bases and J 8 bases, with 15 bases left between them. Germline loops: CDR1 SGHAT, CDR2 FQNNGV. The CDR3 length is 13 residues. The CDR3 DNA is TGTGCCAGCAGCCCTGGAGGGCACTGGGGCTACACCTTC. Amino acids: CASSPGGHWGYTF.

This chain joins TRBV10-2 and TRBJ2-1, with 16 bases fitting TRBD2. Germline values: CDR1 WSHSY, CDR2 SAAADI. The trim removed 5 bases at V and 9 bases at J, leaving 7 bases unmatched. The CDR3 is 16 amino acids. The CDR3 bases are TGCGCCAGCAGTTCCGGGACTAGCGGGAGGGGGGTTGAGCAGTTCTTC. Translated, it gives CASSSGTSGRGVEQFF.

This clone was seen once. The genes are TRBV2 and TRBJ1-2; a weak D match, TRBD1 (6 bases). This CDR3 is built from 11 residues. V was trimmed by 11 bases and J by 4 bases, leaving 11 bases between them. Germline assignment: CDR1 SNHLY and CDR2 FYNNEI. The CDR3 bases are TGTGCCGGGGGCCCTCCCTATGGCTACACCTTC. This encodes CAGGPPYGYTF.

The chain employs TRBV30 and TRBJ1-2, with D tentatively TRBD1 (5 bases). From germline, CDR1 is GTSNPN and CDR2 SVGIG (reference sequence). The V gene lost 0 bases and the J gene lost 1 base, with 12 bases spanning the gap. The CDR3 totals 15 residues. The CDR3 is CAWSVQGEGNYGYTF. The DNA of the CDR3 is TGTGCCTGGAGTGTACAAGGGGAGGGTAACTATGGCTACACCTTC.

The V call is TRBV28, the J call TRBJ2-1; D call uncertain. This CDR3 comprises 12 residues. The V end lost 6 bases, the J end lost 9 bases, and 12 bases lay between the germline ends. Germline CDR1 is MDHEN and CDR2 is SYDVKM. CDR3 protein: CASSLWSGEQFF. CDR3 DNA: TGTGCCAGCAGCCTTTGGTCCGGTGAGCAGTTCTTC.

This clone was found a few times. V gene TRBV30 combines with J gene TRBJ1-1; TRBD1 aligns across 7 bases. With 2 bases clipped from V and 10 bases from J, the junction kept 7 bases outside the gene matches. The germline V gene has CDR1 GTSNPN and CDR2 SVGIG (reference sequence). This CDR3 spans 12 amino acids. CDR3 in amino acids: CAWSPDRVGAFF. The DNA for the CDR3 is TGTGCCTGGAGTCCCGACAGGGTTGGAGCTTTCTTT.

This chain links TRBV6-1 with TRBJ2-5, with D perhaps matching TRBD1 or TRBD2 (5 bases each). The germline V and J ends were trimmed by 2 bases and 2 bases, with 12 bases remaining between them. The V gene's germline CDR1 is MNHNS and CDR2 SASEGT. There are 15 residues in the CDR3. This CDR3 is CASSELRGVQETQYF. CDR3 in DNA: TGTGCCAGCAGTGAACTTAGGGGAGTTCAAGAGACCCAGTACTTC.

This clone was seen only a few times. This rearrangement joins TRBV18 to TRBJ1-5; possible D gene TRBD1, 5 bases. The V and J ends lost 6 bases and 0 bases respectively, with 21 bases between them. Germline V CDR1 and CDR2: KGHSH, LQKENI. There are 18 residues in the CDR3. For the CDR3, the DNA is TGTGCCAGCTCTTTGCGGGTAACAGGAGATGCTAGCAATCAGCCCCAGCATTTT. Encoded protein: CASSLRVTGDASNQPQHF.

The chain recombines TRBV5-6 with TRBJ1-1, with D hard to call. Looked up from germline, CDR1 is SGHDT and CDR2 is YYEEEE. V was trimmed by 1 base and J by 0 bases, leaving 16 bases between them. This CDR3 region has 17 residues. CDR3: CASSLFLERQMNTEAFF. CDR3 coding DNA: TGTGCCAGCAGCTTGTTTCTAGAGAGACAAATGAACACTGAAGCTTTCTTT. Full variable domain (rest looked up from reference TRBV5-6 and TRBJ1-1): DAGVTQSPTHLIKTRGQQVTLRCSPKSGHDTVSWYQQALGQGPQFIFQYYEEEERQRGNFPDRFSGHQFPNYSSELNVNALLLGDSALYLCASSLFLERQMNTEAFFGQGTRLTVV.

This rearrangement joins TRBV30 to TRBJ1-2; weak D call: TRBD1 (6 bases). CDR3 length: 13 amino acids. V lost 4 bases and J 7 bases, leaving 16 bases between the germline ends. Germline V gene data show CDR1 as GTSNPN and CDR2 as SVGIG (reference sequence). The CDR3 spells CAWMGYDRFGYTF. CDR3 sequence (DNA): TGTGCCTGGATGGGATATGACAGGTTTGGCTACACCTTC.

The V gene is TRBV6-5, the J gene TRBJ2-7; D call uncertain. The CDR3 runs to 15 residues. Deletions cut 0 bases from V and 1 base from J, with 10 bases between. Germline values: CDR1 MNHEY, CDR2 SVGAGI. The CDR3 DNA follows: TGTGCCAGCAGTTACTCTGGGGTAGGGTCCTACGAGCAGTACTTC. Its protein product is CASSYSGVGSYEQYF.

CDR3 DNA: TGCGCCAGCAGCTCGACTAGCGGGAGCTACAATGAGCAGTTCTTC. Protein sequence: CASSSTSGSYNEQFF. This chain links TRBV5-1 with TRBJ2-1, with 12 bases that match TRBD2. Trimming at V came to 3 bases and at J to 3 bases, leaving 1 base not matched to a gene. CDR1 SGHRS and CDR2 YFSETQ come from the germline V gene. The CDR3 consists of 15 residues.